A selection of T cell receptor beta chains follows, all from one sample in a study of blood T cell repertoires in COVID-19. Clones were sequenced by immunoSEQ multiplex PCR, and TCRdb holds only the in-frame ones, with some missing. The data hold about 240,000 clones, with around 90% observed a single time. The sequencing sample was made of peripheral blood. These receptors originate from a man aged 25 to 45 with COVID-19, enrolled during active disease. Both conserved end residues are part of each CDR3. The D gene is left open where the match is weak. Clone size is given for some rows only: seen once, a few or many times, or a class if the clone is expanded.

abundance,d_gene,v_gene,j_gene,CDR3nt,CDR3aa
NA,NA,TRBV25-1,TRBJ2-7,TGTGCCATCTCAAGGGGACAATTTTACGAGCAGTACTTC,CAISRGQFYEQYF
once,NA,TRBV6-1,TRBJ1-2,TGTGCCAGCAGTGAAGGGGCGGGACGGTATTATGGCTACACCTTC,CASSEGAGRYYGYTF
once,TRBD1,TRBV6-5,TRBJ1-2,TGTGCCAGCAGAACGACAGGGGACGGCTACACCTTC,CASRTTGDGYTF
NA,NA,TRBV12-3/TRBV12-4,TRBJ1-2,TGTGCCAGCAGTCTCCGACGGGACACGAGGTACACCTTC,CASSLRRDTRYTF
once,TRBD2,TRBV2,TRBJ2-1,TGTGCCAGCAGGCGAGCGGGGGGAACCTACAATGAGCAGTTCTTC,CASRRAGGTYNEQFF
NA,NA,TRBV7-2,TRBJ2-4,TGTGCCAGCAGCTTAGTTGGGGGACTGACGATAGCCAAAAACATTCAGTACTTC,CASSLVGGLTIAKNIQYF
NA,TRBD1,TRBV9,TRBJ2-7,TGTGCCAGCAGCGTAGAGCGACAGGGCTACGGCGAGCAGTACTTC,CASSVERQGYGEQYF
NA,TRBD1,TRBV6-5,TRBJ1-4,TGTGCCAGCAGTCCTCAGCCGACAGGGGTTGAAAAACTGTTTTTT,CASSPQPTGVEKLFF
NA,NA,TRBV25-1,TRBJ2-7,TGTGCCAGCAGTGACCGGGTAAAGGTTTACGAGCAGTACTTC,CASSDRVKVYEQYF
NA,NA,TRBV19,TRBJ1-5,TGTGCCAGTAGTATTCGGGGGACGGGTTCTCAGCCCCAGCATTTT,CASSIRGTGSQPQHF
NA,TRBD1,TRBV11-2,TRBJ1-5,TGTGCCAGCAGCTTAGGGATAGGGACAGGCAATCAGCCCCAGCATTTT,CASSLGIGTGNQPQHF
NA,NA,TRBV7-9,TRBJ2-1,TGTGCCAGCAGCTTAGGCGGCTCCTACAATGAGCAGTTCTTC,CASSLGGSYNEQFF
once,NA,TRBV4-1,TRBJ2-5,TGCGCCAGCAGCCAAGGTCGGGGCGGGGTGTCGGGGGAGACCCAGTACTTC,CASSQGRGGVSGETQYF
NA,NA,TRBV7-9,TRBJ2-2,TGTGCCAGCAGTTTGGGGCCCGGGGAGCTGTTTTTT,CASSLGPGELFF
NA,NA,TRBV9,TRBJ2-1,TGTGCCAGCAGCCTGGCGGGTCTGTCCTACAATGAGCAGTTCTTC,CASSLAGLSYNEQFF
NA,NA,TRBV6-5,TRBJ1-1,TGTGCCAGTTCAGGGGAGGGGTACACTGAAGCTTTCTTT,CASSGEGYTEAFF
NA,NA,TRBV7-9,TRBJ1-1,TGTGCCAGCAGCTTACAGGGGCTGAGCACTGAAGCTTTCTTT,CASSLQGLSTEAFF
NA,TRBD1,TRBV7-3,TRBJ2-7,TGTGCCAGCAGCTTGGACAGGGCCCGGGAGCAGTACTTC,CASSLDRAREQYF
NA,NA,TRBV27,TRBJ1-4,TGTGCCAGCAGTTTGCGGGGGACTGAAAAACTGTTTTTT,CASSLRGTEKLFF
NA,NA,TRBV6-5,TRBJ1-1,TGTGCCAGCAGTTACAGGGGTGGTGAAGCTTTCTTT,CASSYRGGEAFF
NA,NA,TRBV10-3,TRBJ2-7,TGTGCCATCAGACGAGACAGGGAGGCCCACGAGCAGTACTTC,CAIRRDREAHEQYF
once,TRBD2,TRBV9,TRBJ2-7,TGTGCCAGCAGCGTAGGAGCAGCGGGGGACTCTTACGAGCAGTACTTC,CASSVGAAGDSYEQYF
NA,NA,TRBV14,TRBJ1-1,TGTGCCAGCAGCCCTCTACTTGAGGCTGAAGCTTTCTTT,CASSPLLEAEAFF
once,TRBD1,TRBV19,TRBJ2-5,TGTGCCAGTAGCAGACCATTCGGGACAGGGGAGCAAGAGACCCAGTACTTC,CASSRPFGTGEQETQYF
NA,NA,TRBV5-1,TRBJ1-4,TGCGCCAGCAGCTTGGCTCCGGAGGACGGAGATGAAAAACTGTTTTTT,CASSLAPEDGDEKLFF
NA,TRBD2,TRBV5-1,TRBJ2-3,TGCGCCAGCAGCTTTCTAAGCGGGGGGCCGGCCGATACGCAGTATTTT,CASSFLSGGPADTQYF
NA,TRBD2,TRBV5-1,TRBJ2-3,TGCGCCAGCGCGGGGGGTACACCCACAGATACGCAGTATTTT,CASAGGTPTDTQYF
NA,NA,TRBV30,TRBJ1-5,TGTGCCTGGAGTGTATGGGGAGGCAATCAGCCCCAGCATTTT,CAWSVWGGNQPQHF
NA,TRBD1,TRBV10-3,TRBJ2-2,TGTGCCATCAGAGGGACAGGGCAAACCGGGGAGCTGTTTTTT,CAIRGTGQTGELFF
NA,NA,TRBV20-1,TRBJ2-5,TGCAGTGGCGGAGAACAAGAGACCCAGTACTTC,CSGGEQETQYF
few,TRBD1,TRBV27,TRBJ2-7,TGTGCCAGCAGTTTATTTGCAGGGGGCGAGCAGTACTTC,CASSLFAGGEQYF
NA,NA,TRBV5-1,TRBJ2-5,TGCGCCAGCAGCTTGGGGTTAGTACTGGAGACCCAGTACTTC,CASSLGLVLETQYF
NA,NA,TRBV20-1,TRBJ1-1,TGCAGTGCTAGAAAGGCGGCTGAAGCTTTCTTT,CSARKAAEAFF
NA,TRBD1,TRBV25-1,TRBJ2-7,TGTGCCAGCAGTTGGGGGACAGACACCTACGAGCAGTACTTC,CASSWGTDTYEQYF
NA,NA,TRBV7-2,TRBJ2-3,TGTGCCATTCGGGGGGCGGGTCTTCTCACAGATACGCAGTATTTT,CAIRGAGLLTDTQYF
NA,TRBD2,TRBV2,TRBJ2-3,TGTGCCAGCAGGGAGCGGGGAAGCACAGATACGCAGTATTTT,CASRERGSTDTQYF
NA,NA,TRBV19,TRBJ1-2,TGTGCCAGTAGTATCCCGTCAGGGGCGAATGGCTACACCTTC,CASSIPSGANGYTF
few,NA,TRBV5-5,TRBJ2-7,TGTGCCAGCAGCTCGAGAAACTACGAGCAGTACTTC,CASSSRNYEQYF
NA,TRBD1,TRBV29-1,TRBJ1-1,TGCAGCGTTTATGACAGGGGGAACACTGAAGCTTTCTTT,CSVYDRGNTEAFF
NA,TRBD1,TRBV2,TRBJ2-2,TGTGCCAGCAGGACAGGGGGCCGCACCGGGGAGCTGTTTTTT,CASRTGGRTGELFF
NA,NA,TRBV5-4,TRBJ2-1,TGTGCCAGCAGCTTGGTTTCGGGTTCCTACAATGAGCAGTTCTTC,CASSLVSGSYNEQFF
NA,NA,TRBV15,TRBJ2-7,TGTGCCACCAGCAGAGAGCCTAGCCCCCCTACCTACGAGCAGTACTTC,CATSREPSPPTYEQYF
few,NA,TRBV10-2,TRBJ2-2,TGCGCCAGCAGTCTTACAGGGAGTGGCACCGGGGAGCTGTTTTTT,CASSLTGSGTGELFF
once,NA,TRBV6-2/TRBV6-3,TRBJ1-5,TGTGCCAGCAGTTACCCAGGGATTGCTCAGCCCCAGCATTTT,CASSYPGIAQPQHF